Listed below are T cell receptor beta chains from one sample, sequenced in a study of OX40 agonist ivuxolimab in advanced cancers. The repertoire was sequenced with immunoSEQ multiplex PCR; TCRdb's copy has only in-frame clones and lacks some. This sample has 77,000 or so clones, with around 93% found just once. The sample in question was CD4+ or CD8+ T cells sorted from blood, obtained in a trial of the OX40 agonist ivuxolimab. The origin of the receptors is an adult with an advanced solid tumor such as melanoma, head and neck, liver or kidney cancer. Both conserved end residues are part of each CDR3. Fields, in order: J gene, V gene, D gene, clone size, CDR3 DNA, CDR3 protein. The D gene is left open where the match is weak. Rows give clone size only sometimes, using once, few, many, or a class for an expanded clone.

j_call: TRBJ2-7
v_call: TRBV28
d_call: TRBD1
clone_size: NA
cdr3_nt: TGTGCCAGCAGTTTAAGGACAGGGGAAGTCGAGCAGTACTTC
cdr3_aa: CASSLRTGEVEQYF

j_call: TRBJ2-5
v_call: TRBV6-1
d_call: TRBD1
clone_size: NA
cdr3_nt: TGTGCCACAGGGGGTGGGGAGACCCAGTACTTC
cdr3_aa: CATGGGETQYF

j_call: TRBJ1-6
v_call: TRBV30
d_call: NA
clone_size: NA
cdr3_nt: TGTGCCTGGAGGGGAGGACCTAATTCACCCCTCCACTTT
cdr3_aa: CAWRGGPNSPLHF

j_call: TRBJ2-5
v_call: TRBV11-3
d_call: TRBD2
clone_size: NA
cdr3_nt: TGTGCCAGCAGCCCTGGGACTAGCGGGATCGAGACCCAGTACTTC
cdr3_aa: CASSPGTSGIETQYF

j_call: TRBJ1-2
v_call: TRBV7-2
d_call: NA
clone_size: NA
cdr3_nt: TGTGCCAGCAGACCGGGACAAGTCTATGGCTACACCTTC
cdr3_aa: CASRPGQVYGYTF

j_call: TRBJ2-1
v_call: TRBV7-6
d_call: TRBD2
clone_size: NA
cdr3_nt: TGTGCCAGCAGCTTAGCGTCGGCGGGAGTAGGATACAATGAGCAGTTCTTC
cdr3_aa: CASSLASAGVGYNEQFF

j_call: TRBJ2-2
v_call: TRBV5-1
d_call: NA
clone_size: NA
cdr3_nt: TGCGCCAGCAGCTTGGTTCTTTGGGGGGCGTCGAACACCGGGGAGCTGTTTTTT
cdr3_aa: CASSLVLWGASNTGELFF

j_call: TRBJ2-7
v_call: TRBV6-5
d_call: TRBD2
clone_size: NA
cdr3_nt: TGTGCCAGCAGTCCTAGCGGCGGACTCTACGAGCAGTACTTC
cdr3_aa: CASSPSGGLYEQYF

j_call: TRBJ2-1
v_call: TRBV18
d_call: NA
clone_size: NA
cdr3_nt: TGTGCCAGCTCAGAGACAAGGTCCTACAATGAGCAGTTCTTC
cdr3_aa: CASSETRSYNEQFF

j_call: TRBJ2-1
v_call: TRBV5-6
d_call: NA
clone_size: NA
cdr3_nt: TGTGCCAGCAGCTTGGCCTTATATAATCCAGGCTACAATGAGCAGTTCTTC
cdr3_aa: CASSLALYNPGYNEQFF

j_call: TRBJ2-1
v_call: TRBV27
d_call: TRBD2
clone_size: NA
cdr3_nt: TGTGCCAGCGGACTAGCGGGAGTGGCCTACAATGAGCAGTTCTTC
cdr3_aa: CASGLAGVAYNEQFF

j_call: TRBJ2-3
v_call: TRBV11-3
d_call: NA
clone_size: NA
cdr3_nt: TGTGCCAGCAGCTTTATGGGGGCGAGCACAGATACGCAGTATTTT
cdr3_aa: CASSFMGASTDTQYF

j_call: TRBJ2-7
v_call: TRBV7-2
d_call: TRBD1
clone_size: once
cdr3_nt: TGTGCCAGCAGCCAAGGACAGGGGATCTACGAGCAGTACTTC
cdr3_aa: CASSQGQGIYEQYF

j_call: TRBJ2-7
v_call: TRBV6-4
d_call: TRBD1
clone_size: NA
cdr3_nt: TGTGCCAGCAGTCCGGACAGGACTTCCTACGAGCAGTACTTC
cdr3_aa: CASSPDRTSYEQYF

j_call: TRBJ2-7
v_call: TRBV5-1
d_call: NA
clone_size: NA
cdr3_nt: TGCGCCAGCAGCCCCTTCGGGGGAACATCCTACGAGCAGTACTTC
cdr3_aa: CASSPFGGTSYEQYF

j_call: TRBJ1-5
v_call: TRBV6-1
d_call: TRBD1
clone_size: NA
cdr3_nt: TGTGCCAGCAGTGCCGAGGGACAGGGCGGCAATCAGCCCCAGCATTTT
cdr3_aa: CASSAEGQGGNQPQHF

j_call: TRBJ2-6
v_call: TRBV28
d_call: TRBD1
clone_size: once
cdr3_nt: TGTGCCAGCAGTACGCCGGGACAGTCGGCCAACGTCCTGACTTTC
cdr3_aa: CASSTPGQSANVLTF

j_call: TRBJ2-3
v_call: TRBV4-1
d_call: NA
clone_size: NA
cdr3_nt: TGCGCCAGCAGCCAAGGTGTCCTCAGGACAGATACGCAGTATTTT
cdr3_aa: CASSQGVLRTDTQYF

j_call: TRBJ2-2
v_call: TRBV15
d_call: NA
clone_size: NA
cdr3_nt: TGTGCCACCAGCAGTGGCCCCGGGGTCGTGGTGAACACCGGGGAGCTGTTTTTT
cdr3_aa: CATSSGPGVVVNTGELFF

j_call: TRBJ1-2
v_call: TRBV9
d_call: NA
clone_size: NA
cdr3_nt: TGTGCCAGCAGCGTAGTTGATGGCTATGGCTACACCTTC
cdr3_aa: CASSVVDGYGYTF

j_call: TRBJ2-2
v_call: TRBV19
d_call: NA
clone_size: NA
cdr3_nt: TGTGCCAGTAGTACGGGACCCAACACCGGGGAGCTGTTTTTT
cdr3_aa: CASSTGPNTGELFF

j_call: TRBJ1-1
v_call: TRBV10-3
d_call: NA
clone_size: NA
cdr3_nt: TGTGCCATCAGTGAAGGGGTACGCTATGAAGCTTTCTTT
cdr3_aa: CAISEGVRYEAFF

j_call: TRBJ2-7
v_call: TRBV7-2
d_call: TRBD2
clone_size: NA
cdr3_nt: TGTGCCAGCAGCTCAGGGACTAGCGGAGCTTACGAGCAGTACTTC
cdr3_aa: CASSSGTSGAYEQYF

j_call: TRBJ1-4
v_call: TRBV19
d_call: TRBD1
clone_size: NA
cdr3_nt: TGTGCCAGTAGGATGACAGGGGGACTTGAAAAACTGTTTTTT
cdr3_aa: CASRMTGGLEKLFF

j_call: TRBJ2-5
v_call: TRBV28
d_call: NA
clone_size: NA
cdr3_nt: TGTGCCAGCAACAACGGAGACTTCCAAGAGACCCAGTACTTC
cdr3_aa: CASNNGDFQETQYF

j_call: TRBJ2-3
v_call: TRBV21-1
d_call: NA
clone_size: NA
cdr3_nt: TGTGCCAGCAGCAAAGTATCGCTAGCGGGAGCCTATTGCACAGATACGCAGTATTTT
cdr3_aa: CASSKVSLAGAYCTDTQYF

j_call: TRBJ1-5
v_call: TRBV9
d_call: NA
clone_size: few
cdr3_nt: TGTGCCAGCAGCGTAGGGGGCCACAGGTTTAGCAATCAGCCCCAGCATTTT
cdr3_aa: CASSVGGHRFSNQPQHF

j_call: TRBJ2-7
v_call: TRBV28
d_call: NA
clone_size: NA
cdr3_nt: TGTGCCAGCAGTTTCCAGCCTACCTACGAGCAGTACTTC
cdr3_aa: CASSFQPTYEQYF

j_call: TRBJ2-5
v_call: TRBV29-1
d_call: TRBD1
clone_size: NA
cdr3_nt: TGCAGCGGGAAAGGACAGGGGATCGGAGAGACCCAGTACTTC
cdr3_aa: CSGKGQGIGETQYF

j_call: TRBJ2-1
v_call: TRBV7-2
d_call: TRBD2
clone_size: NA
cdr3_nt: TGTGCCAGCAGCTTTCTAGCGGGGTACTACAATGAGCAGTTCTTC
cdr3_aa: CASSFLAGYYNEQFF

j_call: TRBJ1-2
v_call: TRBV7-3
d_call: TRBD1
clone_size: NA
cdr3_nt: TGTGCCAGCGGGTCCGGGACAGCGTACGGTGGCTACACCTTC
cdr3_aa: CASGSGTAYGGYTF

j_call: TRBJ1-5
v_call: TRBV19
d_call: TRBD1
clone_size: NA
cdr3_nt: TGTGCCAGTATCGAGCAGGGGGCCAGCAATCAGCCCCAGCATTTT
cdr3_aa: CASIEQGASNQPQHF

j_call: TRBJ2-3
v_call: TRBV2
d_call: NA
clone_size: NA
cdr3_nt: TGTGCCAGCCGAAGGAGGGGGGACGAGGTAGATACGCAGTATTTT
cdr3_aa: CASRRRGDEVDTQYF

j_call: TRBJ2-7
v_call: TRBV19
d_call: TRBD2
clone_size: NA
cdr3_nt: TGTGCCAGTAGTATAGGGAGGACTAGCGGGATAACCTACGAGCAGTACTTC
cdr3_aa: CASSIGRTSGITYEQYF

j_call: TRBJ2-7
v_call: TRBV9
d_call: TRBD2
clone_size: NA
cdr3_nt: TGTGCCAGCAGCGTAGTTAGCGGGACCCTGGAGCAGTACTTC
cdr3_aa: CASSVVSGTLEQYF

j_call: TRBJ2-2
v_call: TRBV7-2
d_call: NA
clone_size: NA
cdr3_nt: TGTGCCAGCAGCCAAGCCTTGGGAACCGGGGAGCTGTTTTTT
cdr3_aa: CASSQALGTGELFF

j_call: TRBJ2-3
v_call: TRBV5-6
d_call: NA
clone_size: NA
cdr3_nt: TGTGCCAGCAGCCCTGAGGGGGATACGCAGTATTTT
cdr3_aa: CASSPEGDTQYF